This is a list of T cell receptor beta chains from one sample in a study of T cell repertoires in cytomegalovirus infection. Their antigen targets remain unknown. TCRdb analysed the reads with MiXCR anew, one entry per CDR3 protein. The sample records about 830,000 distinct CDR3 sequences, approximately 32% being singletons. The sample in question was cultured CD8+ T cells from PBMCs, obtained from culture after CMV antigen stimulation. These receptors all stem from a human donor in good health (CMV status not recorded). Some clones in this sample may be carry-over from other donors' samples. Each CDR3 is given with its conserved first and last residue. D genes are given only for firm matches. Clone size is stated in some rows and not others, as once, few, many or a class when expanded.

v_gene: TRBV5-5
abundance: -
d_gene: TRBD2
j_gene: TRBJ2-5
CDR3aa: CASSSRLAAYQETQYF
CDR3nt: TGTGCCAGCAGCTCTCGACTAGCGGCGTACCAAGAGACCCAGTACTTC

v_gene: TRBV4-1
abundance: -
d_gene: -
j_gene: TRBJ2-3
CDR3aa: CASSQDQGVTDTQYF
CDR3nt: TGCGCCAGCAGCCAAGATCAGGGAGTAACAGATACGCAGTATTTT

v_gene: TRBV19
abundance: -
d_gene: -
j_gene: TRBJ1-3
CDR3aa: CASTWTAVSGNTIYF
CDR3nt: TGTGCCAGTACCTGGACAGCCGTCTCTGGAAACACCATATATTTT

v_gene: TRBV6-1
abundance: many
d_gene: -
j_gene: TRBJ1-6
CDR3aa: CASSEAHSGSSYNSPLHF
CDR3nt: TGTGCCAGCAGTGAAGCGCATTCCGGGAGCTCCTATAATTCACCCCTCCACTTT

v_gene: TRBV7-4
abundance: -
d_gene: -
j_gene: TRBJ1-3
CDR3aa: CASTGVVPAGNTIYF
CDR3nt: TGTGCCAGCACTGGCGTGGTTCCCGCTGGAAACACCATATATTTT

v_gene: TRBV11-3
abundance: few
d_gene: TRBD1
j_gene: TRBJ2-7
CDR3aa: CASSLERGKGAEDEQYF
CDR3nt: TGTGCCAGCAGCTTAGAGAGGGGAAAGGGGGCTGAAGACGAGCAGTACTTC

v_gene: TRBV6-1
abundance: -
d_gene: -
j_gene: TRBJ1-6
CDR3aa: CASSNSGRKNSPLHF
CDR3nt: TGTGCCAGCAGCAATTCTGGACGGAAAAATTCACCCCTCCACTTT

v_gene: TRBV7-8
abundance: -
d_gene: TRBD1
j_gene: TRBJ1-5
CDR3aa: CASSSPTGGDQPRHF
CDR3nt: TGTGCCAGCAGCTCTCCTACAGGGGGGGATCAGCCCCGGCATTTT

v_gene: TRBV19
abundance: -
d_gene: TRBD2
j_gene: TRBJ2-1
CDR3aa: CASTPAGGTGGLYNEQFF
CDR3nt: TGTGCCAGTACCCCGGCGGGGGGCACGGGGGGGCTTTACAATGAGCAGTTCTTC

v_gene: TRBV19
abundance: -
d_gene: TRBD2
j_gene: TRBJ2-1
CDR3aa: CASSVGLAISEQFF
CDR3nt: TGTGCCAGTAGTGTGGGACTAGCGATTAGTGAGCAGTTCTTC

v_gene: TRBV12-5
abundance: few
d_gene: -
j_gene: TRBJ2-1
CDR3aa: CASGRVGGRNEQFF
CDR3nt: TGTGCTAGTGGCCGGGTAGGGGGTAGAAATGAGCAGTTCTTC

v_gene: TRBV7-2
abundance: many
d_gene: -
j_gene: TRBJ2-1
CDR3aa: CASSPPGLQDEQFF
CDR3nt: TGTGCCAGCAGCCCTCCGGGACTCCAGGATGAGCAGTTCTTC

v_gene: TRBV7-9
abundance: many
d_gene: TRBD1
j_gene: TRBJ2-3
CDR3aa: CASSLVRWDSSTDTQYF
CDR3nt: TGTGCCAGCAGCTTAGTGAGGTGGGACAGTAGCACAGATACGCAGTATTTT

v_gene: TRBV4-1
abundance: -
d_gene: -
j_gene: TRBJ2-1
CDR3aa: CASSLSGAPRSSVEQFF
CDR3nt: TGCGCCAGCAGCCTATCAGGCGCACCCAGATCGTCAGTAGAGCAGTTCTTC

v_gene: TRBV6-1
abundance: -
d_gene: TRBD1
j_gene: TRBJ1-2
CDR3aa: CASSGWTGKDGYTF
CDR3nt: TGTGCCAGCAGTGGATGGACAGGGAAAGATGGCTACACCTTC

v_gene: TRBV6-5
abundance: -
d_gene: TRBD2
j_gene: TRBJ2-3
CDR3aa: CASSYTVAGAAGTQYF
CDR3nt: TGTGCCAGCAGTTACACGGTAGCGGGGGCCGCGGGTACGCAGTATTTT

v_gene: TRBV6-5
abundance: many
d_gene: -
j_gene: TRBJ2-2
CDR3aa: CASSYGGSNTGELFF
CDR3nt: TGTGCCAGCAGTTACGGGGGGTCTAACACCGGGGAGCTGTTTTTT

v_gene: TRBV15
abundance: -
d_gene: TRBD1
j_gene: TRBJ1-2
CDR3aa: CATSRDPYRGRVYGYTF
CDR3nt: TGTGCCACCAGCAGAGATCCTTACAGGGGGCGAGTCTATGGCTACACCTTC

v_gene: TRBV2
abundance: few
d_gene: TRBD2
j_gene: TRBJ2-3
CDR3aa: CASSPSLGTSGTDTQYF
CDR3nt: TGTGCCAGCAGCCCTTCGCTCGGGACTAGCGGCACAGATACGCAGTATTTT

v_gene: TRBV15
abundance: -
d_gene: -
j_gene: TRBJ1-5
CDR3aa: CATRYGSRDQPQHF
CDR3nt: TGTGCCACCAGGTACGGTTCTAGGGATCAGCCCCAGCATTTT

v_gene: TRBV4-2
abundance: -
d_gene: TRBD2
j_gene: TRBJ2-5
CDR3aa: CASSQYRGAPSGGEETQYF
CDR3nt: TGTGCCAGCAGCCAATACCGAGGGGCCCCTAGCGGGGGGGAGGAGACCCAGTACTTC

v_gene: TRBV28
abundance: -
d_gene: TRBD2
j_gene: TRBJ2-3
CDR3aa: CASSLTSGANTDTQYF
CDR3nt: TGTGCCAGCAGTTTGACTAGCGGGGCCAACACAGATACGCAGTATTTT

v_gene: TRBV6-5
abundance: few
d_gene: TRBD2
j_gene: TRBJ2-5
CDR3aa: CASSYSWGGGARETQYF
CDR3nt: TGTGCCAGCAGTTACTCCTGGGGCGGGGGGGCCCGAGAGACCCAGTACTTC